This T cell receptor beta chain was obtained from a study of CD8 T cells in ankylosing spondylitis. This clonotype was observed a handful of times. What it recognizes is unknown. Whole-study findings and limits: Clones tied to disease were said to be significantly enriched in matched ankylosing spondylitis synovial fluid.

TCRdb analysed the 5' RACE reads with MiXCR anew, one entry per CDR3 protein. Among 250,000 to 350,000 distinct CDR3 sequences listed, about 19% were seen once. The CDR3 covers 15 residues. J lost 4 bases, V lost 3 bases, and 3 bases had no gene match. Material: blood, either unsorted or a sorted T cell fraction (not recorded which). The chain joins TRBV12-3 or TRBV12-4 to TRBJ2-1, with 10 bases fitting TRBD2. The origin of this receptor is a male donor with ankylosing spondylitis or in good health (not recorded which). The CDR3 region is CASSFSGGPYNEQFF. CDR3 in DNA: TGTGCCAGCAGTTTTAGCGGGGGGCCGTACAATGAGCAGTTCTTC.